What follows are 26 T cell receptor beta chains derived from one specimen sequenced in a study of glioma-infiltrating T cells. TCR alpha and beta CDR3 regions were amplified from RNA using iRepertoire nested multiplex PCR. TCRdb redid the calling of the multiplex PCR reads with MiXCR, one entry per CDR3 protein. The sample holds about 130,000 distinct CDR3 sequences, roughly 25% seen once. The sequencing sample was made of glioma tissue, nonneoplastic brain tissue, or PBMCs (not recorded which). These receptors originate from a human donor with low-grade glioma or glioblastoma, undergoing nonglioma brain surgery, or in good health (not recorded which).

This clonotype was detected many times. The gene calls are TRBV7-6 and TRBJ2-7; D possibly uses TRBD1 or TRBD2 (5 bases each). V lost 4 bases, J lost 2 bases, and 12 bases lay in between. CDR3 length: 14 residues. Germline values: CDR1 SGHVS, CDR2 FNYEAQ. CDR3 coding DNA: TGTGCCAGCAGCTCCGGGACGGAAGCCTACGAGCAGTACTTC. Protein sequence: CASSSGTEAYEQYF.

This clonotype was counted at least ten times. V and J are TRBV2 and TRBJ1-5, with D uncertain. The CDR3 sequence is 15 residues long. CDR1 and CDR2 (germline): SNHLY, FYNNEI. Trimming took 3 bases from V and 1 from J, leaving 10 bases between them. CDR3 coding DNA: TGTGCCAGCAGTGATTCGACCGGGAGCAATCAGCCCCAGCATTTT. Protein product: CASSDSTGSNQPQHF.

Details on this clonotype: The germline gene is not matched at one end of the junction; a read error may be the cause. The chain carries TRBV6-1 and TRBJ2-5, with TRBD2 as a possible D gene (5 bases). Germline V gene data show CDR1 as MNHNS and CDR2 as SASEGT. The CDR3 contains 12 residues. The CDR3 DNA sequence: TGTGTCAGCGGCAGGCCGCGGGAGACCCAGTACTTC. Translated: CVSGRPRETQYF.

This clonotype was counted only a few times. The junction and the germline gene differ at one end; a read error may be behind it. The V gene is TRBV18, the J gene TRBJ1-2; possible D gene TRBD1, 5 bases. The CDR3 has 15 amino acids. Per germline, CDR1 KGHSH and CDR2 LQKENI. The CDR3 sequence: CTSSLSGRLNYGYTF. The DNA of the CDR3 is TGTACCAGCTCGTTATCGGGACGGCTTAACTATGGCTACACCTTC. The full variable domain, completed using reference TRBV18 and TRBJ1-2, is NAGVMQNPRHLVRRRGQEARLRCSPMKGHSHVYWYRQLPEEGLKFMVYLQKENIIDESGMPKERFSAEFPKEGPSILRIQQVVRGDSAAYFCTSSLSGRLNYGYTFGSGTRLTVV.

On this clonotype itself: A much larger clone differs by one base, so this may be a read error. The conserved phenylalanine or tryptophan is not found at the CDR3 terminus, so this likely reflects a read error. The chain carries TRBV7-7 and TRBJ2-7; TRBD1 is a possible D gene (5 bases). CDR1 is SSHAT, CDR2 FNYEAQ, per germline (reference sequence). The CDR3 is 14 amino acids. Written as DNA, the CDR3 is TGTGCTAGCAGCTTAACTCTCGACAGCTACGAGCAGTACCTC. This codes for CASSLTLDSYEQYL.

The rearrangement uses TRBV28 and TRBJ1-2; possible D gene TRBD1, 5 bases. The CDR3 spans 15 residues. The V end was cut by 5 bases, the J end by 7 bases, with 20 bases between. CDR1 MDHEN and CDR2 SYDVKM come from the germline V gene. The CDR3 here is CASSEREGPVSGYTF. Written as DNA, the CDR3 is TGTGCCAGCAGTGAACGGGAGGGACCTGTGAGTGGCTACACCTTC.

This clonotype has ten or more counts. The chain combines TRBV7-9 with TRBJ2-7, with TRBD2 matching over 8 bases. Germline V lookup: CDR1 SEHNR, CDR2 FQNEAQ (reference sequence). With 5 bases clipped from V and 5 bases from J, the junction kept 11 bases outside the gene matches. The CDR3 is 15 residues long. The chain's CDR3 is CASSRGGGRVDEQYF. The CDR3 DNA is TGTGCCAGCAGCCGCGGCGGGGGGCGAGTTGACGAGCAGTACTTC.

This clonotype came up many times. The chain is built from TRBV7-9 and TRBJ2-3, with 8 bases fitting TRBD2. Germline V gene data show CDR1 as SEHNR and CDR2 as FQNEAQ (reference sequence). The ends lost 8 bases at V and 2 bases at J; junction bases unmatched: 12. CDR3 length: 16 residues. Here the CDR3 DNA reads TGTGCCAGCGCCATAGGACTAGCTTCATACACAGATACGCAGTATTTT. Translating gives CASAIGLASYTDTQYF.

This clonotype was picked up many times. The chain is built from TRBV11-2 and TRBJ2-7, with 7 bases aligning to TRBD2. Germline V lookup: CDR1 SGHAT, CDR2 FQNNGV. V lost 3 bases, J lost 2 bases, and 7 bases stayed unmatched. This CDR3 spans 15 amino acids. The CDR3 sequence: CASSFGASGAYEQYF. CDR3 in DNA: TGTGCCAGCAGCTTTGGGGCTAGCGGTGCCTACGAGCAGTACTTC.

In its sample, this clonotype was seen a few times. The rearrangement uses TRBV4-1 and TRBJ1-2, with D unclear. The germline V gene encodes CDR1 MGHRA and CDR2 YSYEKL. The CDR3 covers 14 residues. Trimming left V 0 bases short and J 2 bases short, with 7 bases between. CDR3 in amino acids: CASSQDVGNYGYTF. CDR3 DNA: TGCGCCAGCAGCCAAGATGTAGGGAACTATGGCTACACCTTC.

This clonotype ranks as medium-sized. CDR3 in DNA: TGTGCCAGCAGCTCGGCCCCGTACATGAACACTGAAGCTTTCTTT. This sequence encodes CASSSAPYMNTEAFF. The chain couples TRBV11-1 to TRBJ1-1; D is undetermined. V was pared by 4 bases and J by 0 bases, with 12 bases between. Germline V gene lookup returns CDR1 SGHAT and CDR2 FQDESV (reference sequence). CDR3 length equals 15 residues.

This clonotype was seen repeatedly, ten times or more. The rearrangement uses TRBV10-3 and TRBJ1-5, with D tentatively TRBD1 (6 bases). The CDR3 contains 13 residues. V lost 10 bases and J 0 bases, leaving 10 bases between the germline ends. CDR1 and CDR2 from the germline V gene are ENHRY and SYGVKD. CDR3 in amino acids: CASTGNSNQPQHF. Here the CDR3 DNA reads TGTGCCAGTACAGGGAATAGCAATCAGCCCCAGCATTTT.

This clonotype showed up many times. The V gene is TRBV28, the J gene TRBJ2-5; D ambiguous. The germline CDR1 and CDR2 sequences are MDHEN and SYDVKM. CDR3 length: 12 residues. Trimming took 6 bases from V and 0 from J, leaving 5 bases between them. Here the CDR3 DNA reads TGTGCCAGCAGGTCGTACCAAGAGACCCAGTACTTC. Amino acid sequence: CASRSYQETQYF.

J is TRBJ2-5 and V is TRBV4-3, with D unresolved. With 3 bases removed from V and 4 bases from J, the gap between germline ends came to 24 bases. CDR1 and CDR2 from the germline V gene are LGHNA and YSLEER. This CDR3 comprises 18 residues. The CDR3 DNA reads TGCGCCAGCAGCCACCTAAGGACGGAGACTGGGAAGGCAGAGACCCAGTACTTC. This codes for CASSHLRTETGKAETQYF.

This chain joins TRBV30 and TRBJ2-1; 7 bases map to TRBD2. This CDR3 is 16 amino acids long. The ends lost 2 bases at V and 7 bases at J; junction bases unmatched: 14. Germline V gene lookup returns CDR1 GTSNPN and CDR2 SVGIG (reference sequence). The CDR3 sequence: CAWSTLRESDRNEQFF. Here the CDR3 DNA reads TGTGCCTGGAGTACTCTGCGGGAGTCCGATCGGAATGAGCAGTTCTTC. Full variable domain (remainder filled in from reference TRBV30 and TRBJ2-1): SQTIHQWPATLVQPVGSPLSLECTVEGTSNPNLYWYRQAAGRGLQLLFYSVGIGQISSEVPQNLSASRPQDRQFILSSKKLLLSDSGFYLCAWSTLRESDRNEQFFGPGTRLTVL.

This sequence joins TRBV12-3 or TRBV12-4 and TRBJ2-5; D unclear. The CDR3 contains 12 residues. V was cut by 3 bases and J by 5 bases, with 7 bases left in between. CDR3 sequence (DNA): TGTGCCAGCAGTTTCTCTGTGGAGACCCAGTACTTC. Amino acid sequence: CASSFSVETQYF.

This clonotype was observed many times. The chain couples TRBV19 to TRBJ2-3, with 7 bases lining up with TRBD1. CDR3 length: 16 amino acids. Germline loops: CDR1 LNHDA, CDR2 SQIVND (reference sequence). The junction had 15 bases not matched to a gene; V was cut back by 10 bases and J by 2 bases. The CDR3 DNA sequence: TGTGCCACCCAAAACTCGCACAGGGGAGACACAGATACGCAGTATTTT. Protein sequence: CATQNSHRGDTDTQYF.

This clonotype was counted many times. This chain joins TRBV24-1 and TRBJ2-5, with TRBD1 identical over 8 bases. Germline loops: CDR1 KGHDR, CDR2 SFDVKD. Losses at the gene ends were 4 bases for V and 5 bases for J; bases not matched to a gene: 5. The CDR3 length is 14 residues. For the CDR3, the DNA is TGTGCCACCAGTGAGAGACAGGGGAGGGAGACCCAGTACTTC. This sequence encodes CATSERQGRETQYF.

In the case of this clonotype: This may arise from a read error, as a much more abundant clone is one base away. The conserved phenylalanine or tryptophan normally closing the CDR3 is absent here, so this likely arose from a read error. V gene TRBV28 combines with J gene TRBJ1-1, with no clear D. Germline CDR1 MDHEN, CDR2 SYDVKM. The ends were cut back, 5 bases at V and 1 base at J, with 5 bases in the middle. This CDR3 comprises 12 residues. The CDR3: CASSKPNTEAFL. Written as DNA, the CDR3 is TGTGCCAGCAGTAAACCGAACACTGAAGCTTTCCTT.

The chain couples TRBV29-1 to TRBJ2-7; 8 nucleotides line up with TRBD2. Trimming removed 3 bases from V and 9 bases from J; junction bases left unmatched: 19. The CDR3 has 16 amino acids. CDR1 is SQVTM, CDR2 ANQGSEA, per germline. CDR3 coding DNA: TGCAGCGTTGAGACGCTAGCGGGCCGGGGATCGGGGGGGCAGTACTTC. It yields the protein CSVETLAGRGSGGQYF.

V and J are TRBV7-9 and TRBJ2-1; 8 nucleotides agree with TRBD1. The germline V gene has CDR1 SEHNR and CDR2 FQNEAQ (reference sequence). The CDR3 is 15 amino acids. V dropped 8 bases and J dropped 1; count of bases not matched to a gene: 7. The CDR3 DNA sequence: TGTGCCAGCGGCTCTCGACAGGGGTCCTACAATGAGCAGTTCTTC. This encodes CASGSRQGSYNEQFF. The whole variable domain, filled in from reference TRBV7-9 and TRBJ2-1, reads DTGVSQNPRHKITKRGQNVTFRCDPISEHNRLYWYRQTLGQGPEFLTYFQNEAQLEKSRLLSDRFSAERPKGSFSTLEIQRTEQGDSAMYLCASGSRQGSYNEQFFGPGTRLTVL.

On this clonotype itself: One base away lies a much larger clone, so this may be a sequencing read error. This rearrangement joins TRBV19 to TRBJ2-2; tentative D call: TRBD1 (6 bases). The V gene lost 7 bases and the J gene lost 4 bases, with 16 bases spanning the gap. Germline assignment: CDR1 LNHDA and CDR2 SQIVND (reference sequence). The CDR3 has 15 amino acids. The CDR3 DNA reads TGTGCCAGTAAGGGGCAGGGGAGCCTCACCGGGGAGCTGTTTTTT. Amino acid sequence: CASKGQGSLTGELFF.

On this clonotype itself: An end of the junction differs from the germline gene, which may be a read error. The chain joins TRBV7-2 to TRBJ2-7, with 9 bases aligning to TRBD1. The CDR3 covers 16 residues. Germline V CDR1 and CDR2: SGHTA, FQGNSA. The CDR3 bases are TGTGCCAGCGGCTTTACAGGGGGCCAAGGGGCCTACGAGCAGTACTTC. Its protein is CASGFTGGQGAYEQYF.

The V gene is TRBV28, the J gene TRBJ2-7; TRBD1 matches 7 bases. The trim removed 7 bases at V and 2 bases at J, leaving 8 bases unmatched. The CDR3 runs 14 residues. Germline V gene sequence: CDR1 MDHEN, CDR2 SYDVKM. CDR3 nucleotides: TGTGCCAGCACCTTTGGACAGGAACCCTACGAGCAGTACTTC. Its translation is CASTFGQEPYEQYF.

In its sample, this clonotype was seen a few times. A much larger clone sits a single nucleotide away, making a read error possible. This chain links TRBV4-1 with TRBJ2-7; 9 bases align to TRBD1. The CDR3 consists of 17 residues. V was pared by 0 bases and J by 6 bases, with 12 bases of the junction left unmatched. Germline V gene lookup returns CDR1 MGHRA and CDR2 YSYEKL. The CDR3 here is CASSQDTTGQGWSEQYF. The CDR3 region has the DNA TGCGCCAGCAGCCAAGATACGACCGGACAGGGGTGGTCCGAGCAGTACTTC.

The V and J genes are TRBV30 and TRBJ1-1; 7 bases are a match to TRBD1. This CDR3 has 13 residues. Germline V CDR1 and CDR2: GTSNPN, SVGIG (reference sequence). With V trimmed by 2 bases and J by 4 bases, 4 bases remained unmatched. CDR3 DNA sequence: TGTGCCTGGAGTCGACAGGGACCCACTGAAGCTTTCTTT. This encodes CAWSRQGPTEAFF. Filled out from reference TRBV30 and TRBJ1-1, the complete variable domain reads SQTIHQWPATLVQPVGSPLSLECTVEGTSNPNLYWYRQAAGRGLQLLFYSVGIGQISSEVPQNLSASRPQDRQFILSSKKLLLSDSGFYLCAWSRQGPTEAFFGQGTRLTVV.